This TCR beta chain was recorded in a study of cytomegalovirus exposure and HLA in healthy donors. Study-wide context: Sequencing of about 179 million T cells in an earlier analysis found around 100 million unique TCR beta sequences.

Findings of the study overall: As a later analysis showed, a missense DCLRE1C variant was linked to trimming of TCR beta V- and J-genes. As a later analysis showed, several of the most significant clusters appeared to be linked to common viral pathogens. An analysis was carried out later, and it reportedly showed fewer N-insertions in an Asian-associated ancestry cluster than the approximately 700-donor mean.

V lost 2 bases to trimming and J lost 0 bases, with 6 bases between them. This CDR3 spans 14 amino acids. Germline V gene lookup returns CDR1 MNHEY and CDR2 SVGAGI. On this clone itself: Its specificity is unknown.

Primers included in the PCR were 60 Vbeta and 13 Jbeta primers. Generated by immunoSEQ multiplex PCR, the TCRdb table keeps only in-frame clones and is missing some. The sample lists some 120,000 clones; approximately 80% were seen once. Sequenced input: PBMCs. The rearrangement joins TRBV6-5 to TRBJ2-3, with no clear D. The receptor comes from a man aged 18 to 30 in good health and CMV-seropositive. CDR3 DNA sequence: TGTGCCAGCAGTTACCGCGAGAGCACAGATACGCAGTATTTT. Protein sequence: CASSYRESTDTQYF.